This T cell receptor (beta chain) stems from a study of human T cells and chemical hapten exposure. The time point is: pre-sensitization, week 0. Treatment of the sample: therapeutic diphenylcyclopropenone sensitization with weekly scalp DPC. Prior to each patch test being applied, blood was drawn. Original analysis: Samples ranged from about 23,224 to 690,600 TCRs, with a median of roughly 96,000. A single record per CDR3 protein comes from TCRdb applying MiXCR to the RACE reads. TCRdb assigned the V and J calls; the authors' analysis was not used. This sample has approximately 400,000 distinct CDR3 sequences; roughly 4.6% occur once, and the top ten carry around 2.6%. The receptor was isolated from a woman in her fifties or sixties with alopecia areata. Some clones in this sample may be carry-over from other donors' samples. The material sequenced was whole blood, taken in connection with sensitization to the hapten diphenylcyclopropenone (DPC).

The DNA for the CDR3 is TGTGCCAGCAGCTTACTAGCGAGGTTTTTCAATGAGCAGTTCTTC. This gives the protein CASSLLARFFNEQFF. The chain carries TRBV7-2 and TRBJ2-1, with D possibly being TRBD2 (6 bases). The CDR3 loop spans 15 amino acids. V lost 2 bases and J 6 bases, leaving 14 bases between the germline ends. The germline V gene encodes CDR1 SGHTA and CDR2 FQGNSA.